A selection of T cell receptor beta chains follows, all from one sample in a study of T-cell reconstitution after alpha-beta-depleted transplantation in children. TCRdb analysed the PCR reads with MiXCR anew, one entry per CDR3 protein. Of some 290,000 distinct CDR3 sequences detected, approximately 9.6% appear once; the ten largest clones hold over 9%. The source material was PBMCs from the stem cell graft donor, sampled from the stem cell graft. The receptors derive from a human donor who donated a stem cell graft to a child with SCID. CDR3s include the opening cysteine and the closing phenylalanine or tryptophan. Fields, in order: clone size, D gene, J gene, V gene, CDR3 protein, CDR3 DNA. A D gene is named only where the DNA matches it firmly. The size entry is marked missing in some rows and otherwise reads once, few, many or a size class.

NA TRBD1 TRBJ1-5 TRBV29-1 CSVAEGQRNQPQHF TGCAGCGTTGCAGAGGGACAGCGCAATCAGCCCCAGCATTTT
many TRBD2 TRBJ2-1 TRBV14 CASSASGGANEQFF TGTGCCAGCAGCGCCAGCGGGGGGGCCAATGAGCAGTTCTTC
many NA TRBJ2-2 TRBV12-3/TRBV12-4 CASSARGGVGELFF TGTGCCAGCAGTGCCCGAGGGGGGGTCGGGGAGCTGTTTTTT
few NA TRBJ2-7 TRBV5-1 CASRNPLGQLLDEQYF TGCGCCAGCCGTAACCCCCTCGGACAGCTATTGGACGAGCAGTACTTC
few TRBD1 TRBJ2-3 TRBV5-1 CASSFPLTGWSTDTQYF TGCGCCAGCAGCTTTCCTTTGACAGGGTGGAGCACAGATACGCAGTATTTT
few TRBD2 TRBJ2-5 TRBV5-6 CASSLDLGGGAVETQYF TGTGCCAGCAGCTTGGATCTTGGCGGGGGGGCAGTTGAGACCCAGTACTTC
many TRBD2 TRBJ2-3 TRBV5-1 CASAQQLGLATDTQYF TGCGCCAGCGCCCAGCAGCTCGGACTAGCAACAGATACGCAGTATTTT
NA NA TRBJ2-1 TRBV11-2 CASSLAQWGDEQFF TGTGCCAGCAGCTTAGCCCAATGGGGTGATGAGCAGTTCTTC
few TRBD1 TRBJ1-6 TRBV7-9 CASSPRDRGYSPLHF TGTGCCAGCAGCCCCCGGGACAGGGGATATTCACCCCTCCACTTT
NA NA TRBJ1-1 TRBV2 CASGSGHRRDTEAFF TGTGCCAGCGGCTCGGGTCACAGGAGGGACACTGAAGCTTTCTTT
few TRBD2 TRBJ2-2 TRBV4-2 CASSHERAGTSGGTNTGELFF TGTGCCAGCAGCCACGAACGAGCCGGGACTAGCGGGGGAACCAACACCGGGGAGCTGTTTTTT
many TRBD1 TRBJ2-7 TRBV3-1 CASSQLGQGRFEQYF TGTGCCAGCAGCCAACTCGGACAGGGAAGGTTCGAGCAGTACTTC
few NA TRBJ2-7 TRBV6-1 CASSQTVGGYEQYF TGTGCCAGCTCACAGACGGTGGGCGGCTACGAGCAGTACTTC
few NA TRBJ1-1 TRBV12-3/TRBV12-4 CASSFKPEVTEAFF TGTGCCAGCAGTTTCAAACCGGAGGTCACTGAAGCTTTCTTT
few TRBD2 TRBJ2-2 TRBV7-3 CASSLTTSVTGELFF TGTGCCAGCAGCTTAACGACTAGCGTCACCGGGGAGCTGTTTTTT
few NA TRBJ2-2 TRBV6-4 CASSQERVATGELFF TGTGCCAGCAGTCAAGAGAGGGTAGCCACCGGGGAGCTGTTTTTT
few NA TRBJ1-1 TRBV6-5 CASSYSWFAQGDTEAFF TGTGCCAGCAGTTACTCGTGGTTCGCCCAGGGAGACACTGAAGCTTTCTTT
NA NA TRBJ2-1 TRBV20-1 CSARGPPGAYYNEQFF TGCAGTGCTAGAGGTCCCCCTGGGGCTTACTACAATGAGCAGTTCTTC
NA TRBD1 TRBJ1-4 TRBV4-1 CASSQRTGLETNEKLFF TGCGCCAGCAGCCAGCGGACAGGGTTGGAAACTAATGAAAAACTGTTTTTT
few NA TRBJ2-1 TRBV2 CASRGSPHEQFF TGTGCCAGCAGGGGCAGTCCCCATGAGCAGTTCTTC
NA TRBD1 TRBJ1-6 TRBV3-1 CASSRDRAGPYSPLHF TGTGCCAGCAGCCGAGACAGGGCGGGTCCTTATTCACCCCTCCACTTT
few NA TRBJ1-1 TRBV20-1 CSAQLRNEAFF TGCAGTGCTCAGCTTCGGAATGAAGCTTTCTTT
few NA TRBJ2-7 TRBV7-9 CASTTISPEQYF TGTGCCAGCACCACCATAAGCCCCGAGCAGTACTTC
few TRBD2 TRBJ2-7 TRBV7-2 CASSLGKPGTMPYEQYF TGTGCCAGCAGCTTAGGGAAACCCGGGACTATGCCCTACGAGCAGTACTTC
NA NA TRBJ2-7 TRBV10-3 CAISESDEQYF TGTGCCATCAGTGAGTCGGACGAGCAGTACTTC
many NA TRBJ2-3 TRBV3-1 CASSGRTDTQYF TGTGCCAGCAGCGGCCGCACAGATACGCAGTATTTT
few NA TRBJ1-5 TRBV5-6 CASSSRPNQPQHF TGTGCCAGCAGCAGCCGGCCCAATCAGCCCCAGCATTTT
few NA TRBJ1-1 TRBV27 CASSRVGMNTEAFF TGTGCCAGCAGTAGAGTAGGGATGAACACTGAAGCTTTCTTT
NA NA TRBJ1-4 TRBV21-1 CASVRTAGAVEKLFF TGTGCCAGCGTTCGGACCGCCGGGGCCGTTGAAAAACTGTTTTTT
few NA TRBJ2-7 TRBV5-1 CASSFTPGSFDEQYF TGCGCCAGCAGCTTCACTCCAGGGTCCTTTGACGAGCAGTACTTC
many NA TRBJ1-2 TRBV27 CASSLARNNGYTF TGTGCCAGCAGTTTGGCAAGAAACAACGGCTACACCTTC
few NA TRBJ1-5 TRBV10-2 CASRESYSNQPQHF TGCGCCAGCAGGGAATCATATAGCAATCAGCCCCAGCATTTT
few NA TRBJ2-1 TRBV7-9 CASRTGTRSEQFF TGTGCCAGCAGAACCGGGACTCGCTCTGAGCAGTTCTTC
NA NA TRBJ1-1 TRBV7-2 CASSQKQWVNTEAFF TGTGCCAGCAGCCAAAAGCAATGGGTCAACACTGAAGCTTTCTTT
few NA TRBJ1-1 TRBV7-9 CASRDSETEAFF TGTGCCAGCAGAGACTCGGAAACTGAAGCTTTCTTT
many NA TRBJ2-3 TRBV2 CASSDRWRVTDTQYF TGTGCCAGCAGTGATCGGTGGAGAGTGACAGATACGCAGTATTTT
few TRBD1 TRBJ2-7 TRBV28 CASSPTGQYEQYF TGTGCCAGCAGTCCCACGGGACAGTACGAGCAGTACTTC
many TRBD1 TRBJ2-7 TRBV10-3 CAIKIGQARLHIQQYF TGTGCCATCAAAATAGGACAGGCTCGACTTCATATACAGCAGTACTTC